This T cell receptor beta chain was recovered during a study of shared clonotypes between healthy human individuals. Broader study findings: Between several donors, naive CD4 clonotypes were shared at a level of about 5%.

Note on this clone: Antigen unknown.

Caucasian adults residing in Nashville, Tennessee made up all the donors. Splitting the CD4+ cells yielded a CD45RA+ naive subset and a CD45RA-negative memory subset. V lost 2 bases to trimming and J lost 5 bases, with 15 bases between them. Per germline, CDR1 SGHDN and CDR2 FVKESK. The CDR3 consists of 15 residues. Per the study methods: ImmunoSEQ junction-only sequences lacked quality scores, so their filtering differed. Only in-frame clones appear in the TCRdb table, and some are missing; sequencing was by immunoSEQ multiplex PCR. V and J calls and clone size are those listed in that table; D and trimming were worked out from the DNA. The table shows under 2.5 million clones, with under 95% occurring only once.

This clonotype was sampled from a man aged 18-30 years in good health. Some clones in this sample may be carry-over from other donors' samples. Sample: naive CD4+ T cells from PBMCs. Subset of the sample: CD45RA+ positively selected. This chain uses TRBV14 with TRBJ2-5; D may correspond to TRBD1 or TRBD2 (6 bases each). This CDR3 reads CASSQRGAGGETQYF. In DNA, the CDR3 is TGTGCCAGCAGCCAAAGGGGGGCAGGTGGCGAGACCCAGTACTTC.